Following are 2 T cell receptor beta chains from one sample sequenced in a study of vaccination effects on CD4 cells after COVID-19. Antigen-specific CD4+ T cell clonotypes were called by their expansion after viral peptide-pool culture in ViraFEST. Investigators separated out CD4+ T cells once 9 to 11 days of culture had passed. PCR-confirmed SARS-CoV-2 infection occurred in the person between March and December 2020. These TCRs are of unknown antigen specificity. Here immunoSEQ multiplex PCR was the method, and the copy in TCRdb shows in-frame clones only, minus some. The sample holds 26,000 or so clones; roughly 74% are singletons and the top ten take 15% to 20%. The sequencing used CD4+ T cells from PBMCs cultured with HCoV-NL63 spike peptides, collected before COVID-19 vaccination. These receptors all come from a human donor who had a prior SARS-CoV-2 infection.

The chain recombines TRBV6-6 with TRBJ1-5; D possibly corresponds to TRBD1 (6 bases). The CDR3 loop spans 15 amino acids. In germline, CDR1 is MNHNY, CDR2 SVGAGI (reference sequence). V lost 2 bases and J 4 bases, leaving 12 bases between the germline ends. The CDR3 nucleotides read TGTGCCAGCAGTTACACGGGACATTTAAATCAGCCCCAGCATTTT. Protein: CASSYTGHLNQPQHF.

The chain is built from TRBV28 and TRBJ2-7; no clear D gene. V dropped 1 base and J dropped 0 bases, with 10 bases sitting between them. The CDR3 loop spans 15 amino acids. Germline values: CDR1 MDHEN, CDR2 SYDVKM. CDR3 loop: CASSLSHIYSYEQYF. CDR3 nucleotides: TGTGCCAGCAGTTTATCCCACATATACTCCTACGAGCAGTACTTC. Based on the CDR3 plus reference TRBV28 and TRBJ2-7, the full variable domain is DVKVTQSSRYLVKRTGEKVFLECVQDMDHENMFWYRQDPGLGLRLIYFSYDVKMKEKGDIPEGYSVSREKKERFSLILESASTNQTSMYLCASSLSHIYSYEQYFGPGTRLTVT.